This T cell receptor beta chain derives from a study of CD8+ T cells in alopecia areata. General study points: Compared with normal scalp, lesional scalp had higher clonality and more expanded CD8+ clones. The study also sequences resident alphabeta T cells of normal skin in scalp samples.

Worth noting for this clone: No antigen is known for it.

RNA was extracted and reverse transcribed into cDNA as the sequencing template. Measured with immunoSEQ multiplex PCR; TCRdb has only the in-frame clones, and not every one. The sample shows roughly 150,000 clones, more than 45% of them seen only once. Sequencing was performed on CD8+ T cells sorted from blood, taken at week 0. The source of this sequence is a human donor with alopecia areata.

CDR3 residues: CASSQDAGQEETQYF. The CDR3 nucleotides are TGCGCCAGCAGCCAAGATGCGGGACAGGAAGAGACCCAGTACTTC. The J gene is TRBJ2-5, the V gene TRBV4-3, with 8 bases identical to TRBD1. The trim removed 0 bases at V and 3 bases at J, leaving 3 bases unmatched. The CDR3 contains 15 residues. The germline gives CDR1 LGHNA, CDR2 YSLEER.